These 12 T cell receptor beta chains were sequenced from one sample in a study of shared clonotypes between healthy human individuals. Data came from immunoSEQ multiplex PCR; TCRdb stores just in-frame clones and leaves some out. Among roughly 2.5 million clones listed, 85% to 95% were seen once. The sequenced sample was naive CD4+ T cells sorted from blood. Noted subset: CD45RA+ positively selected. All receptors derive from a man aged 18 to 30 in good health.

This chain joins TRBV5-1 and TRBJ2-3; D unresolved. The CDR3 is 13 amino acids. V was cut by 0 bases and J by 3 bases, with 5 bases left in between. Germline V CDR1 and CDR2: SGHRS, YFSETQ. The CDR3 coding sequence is TGCGCCAGCAGCTTGGCCGAAACAGATACGCAGTATTTT. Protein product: CASSLAETDTQYF.

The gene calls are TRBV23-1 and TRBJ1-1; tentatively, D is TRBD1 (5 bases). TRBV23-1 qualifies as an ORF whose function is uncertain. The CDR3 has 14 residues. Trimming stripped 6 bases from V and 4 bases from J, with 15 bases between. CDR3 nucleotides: TGCGCCAGCAGCCCTGGGACGCGGGTCACTGAAGCTTTCTTT. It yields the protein CASSPGTRVTEAFF.

Here the CDR3 reads CATSIFPPGQGVAGANVLTF. CDR3 bases: TGTGCCACCAGCATTTTTCCACCGGGACAGGGAGTGGCTGGGGCCAACGTCCTGACTTTC. The rearrangement joins TRBV15 to TRBJ2-6; 9 bases are shared with TRBD1. Germline V gene lookup returns CDR1 LNHNV and CDR2 YYDKDF (reference sequence). The CDR3 extends over 20 amino acids. V was pared by 4 bases and J by 2 bases, with 15 bases of the junction left unmatched.

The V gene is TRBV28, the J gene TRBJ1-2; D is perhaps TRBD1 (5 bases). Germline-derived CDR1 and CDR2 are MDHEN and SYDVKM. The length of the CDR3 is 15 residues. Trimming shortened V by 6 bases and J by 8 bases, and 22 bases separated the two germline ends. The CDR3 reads CASSQRVFLQGGYTF. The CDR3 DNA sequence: TGTGCCAGCAGCCAACGGGTATTCCTCCAGGGCGGCTACACCTTC.

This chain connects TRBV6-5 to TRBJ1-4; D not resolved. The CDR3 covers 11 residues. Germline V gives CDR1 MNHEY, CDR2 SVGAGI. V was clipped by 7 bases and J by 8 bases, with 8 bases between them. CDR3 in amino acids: CASTQEEKLFF. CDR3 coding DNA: TGTGCCAGCACCCAAGAAGAAAAACTGTTTTTT.

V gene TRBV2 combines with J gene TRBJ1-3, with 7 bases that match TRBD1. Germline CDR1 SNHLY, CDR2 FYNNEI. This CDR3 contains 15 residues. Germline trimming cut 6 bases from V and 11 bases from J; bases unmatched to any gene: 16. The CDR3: CASSLDRMGRSPIYF. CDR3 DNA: TGTGCCAGCAGCTTGGACAGGATGGGTCGTTCGCCCATATATTTT.

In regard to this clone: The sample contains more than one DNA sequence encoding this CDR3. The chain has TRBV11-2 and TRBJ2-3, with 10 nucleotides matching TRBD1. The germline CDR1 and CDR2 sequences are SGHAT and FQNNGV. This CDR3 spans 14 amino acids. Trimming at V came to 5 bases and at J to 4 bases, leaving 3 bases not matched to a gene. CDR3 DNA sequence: TGTGCCAGCAGCCTAGGACAGGGGGCAGATACGCAGTATTTT. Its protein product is CASSLGQGADTQYF.

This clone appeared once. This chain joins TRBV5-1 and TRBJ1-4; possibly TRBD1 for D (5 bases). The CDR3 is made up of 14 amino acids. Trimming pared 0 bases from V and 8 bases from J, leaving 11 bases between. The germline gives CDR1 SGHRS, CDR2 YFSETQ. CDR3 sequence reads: CASSLEAGKEKLFF. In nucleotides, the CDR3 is TGCGCCAGCAGCTTGGAGGCAGGGAAGGAAAAACTGTTTTTT.

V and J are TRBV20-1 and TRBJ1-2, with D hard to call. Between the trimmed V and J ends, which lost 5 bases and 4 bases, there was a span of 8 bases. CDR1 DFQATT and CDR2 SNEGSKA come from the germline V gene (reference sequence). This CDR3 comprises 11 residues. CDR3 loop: CSAPKIYGYTF. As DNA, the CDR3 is TGCAGTGCTCCAAAAATCTATGGCTACACCTTC.

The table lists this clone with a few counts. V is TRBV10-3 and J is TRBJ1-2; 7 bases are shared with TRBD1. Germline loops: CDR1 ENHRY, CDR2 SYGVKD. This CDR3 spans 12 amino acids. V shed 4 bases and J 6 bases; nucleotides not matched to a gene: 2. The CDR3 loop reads CAISGGTDGYTF. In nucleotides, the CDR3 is TGTGCCATCAGTGGCGGGACAGATGGCTACACCTTC.

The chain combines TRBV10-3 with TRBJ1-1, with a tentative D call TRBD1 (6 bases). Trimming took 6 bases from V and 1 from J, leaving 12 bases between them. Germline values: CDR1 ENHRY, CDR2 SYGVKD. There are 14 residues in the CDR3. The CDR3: CAISILGQNTEAFF. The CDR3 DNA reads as TGTGCCATCAGCATTTTGGGACAGAACACTGAAGCTTTCTTT.

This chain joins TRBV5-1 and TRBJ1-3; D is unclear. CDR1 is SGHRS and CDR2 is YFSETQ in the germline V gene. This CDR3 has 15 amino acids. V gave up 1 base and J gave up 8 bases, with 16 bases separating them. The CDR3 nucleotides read TGCGCCAGCAGCTTGTTTGGACTGGGGAATTACACCATATATTTT. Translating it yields CASSLFGLGNYTIYF.